A single sample gave rise to the 5 T cell receptor beta chains below, sequenced in a study of shared clonotypes between healthy human individuals. The naive CD8 fraction comprised CD45RO-negative cells positively selected for CCR7 and excluded terminally differentiated effector memory CD45RA+ cells. The assay was immunoSEQ multiplex PCR, and TCRdb's table has in-frame clones only and misses some. The table has roughly 2.1 million clones, roughly 91% seen once. The specimen was naive CD8+ T cells from PBMCs. The receptors were sampled from a man younger than 35 in good health. Some clones in this sample may be carry-over from other donors' samples.

CDR3 sequence: CASSSAGLAGSNEQYF. The CDR3 coding sequence is TGTGCCAGCAGCTCGGCAGGACTAGCAGGTTCGAATGAGCAGTACTTC. This chain connects TRBV7-9 to TRBJ2-7; 8 bases match TRBD2. CDR3 length equals 16 residues. The germline V gene encodes CDR1 SEHNR and CDR2 FQNEAQ (reference sequence). The V segment lost 4 bases and the J segment 7 bases; nucleotides outside the gene matches: 15.

The chain uses TRBV10-2 and TRBJ1-1; TRBD1 aligns across 7 bases. Germline V gives CDR1 WSHSY, CDR2 SAAADI. The trim removed 6 bases at V and 5 bases at J, leaving 6 bases unmatched. The CDR3 totals 13 residues. Here the CDR3 DNA reads TGCGCCAGCAGCGGACAGGACTGGACTGAAGCTTTCTTT. Its translation: CASSGQDWTEAFF.

This clone has just a few counts. This chain uses TRBV7-8 with TRBJ1-5; no clear D gene. Trimming removed 5 bases at V and 9 bases at J, with 20 bases between. Per the germline V gene, CDR1 is SGHVS and CDR2 is FQNEAQ. This CDR3 spans 15 amino acids. This CDR3 is CASSPQTDPYRPQHF. The CDR3 region has the DNA TGTGCCAGCAGCCCCCAGACGGACCCGTATCGGCCCCAGCATTTT.

The rearrangement uses TRBV9 and TRBJ2-3; D remains unclear. This CDR3 comprises 15 residues. The germline V and J ends were trimmed by 3 bases and 1 base, with 12 bases remaining between them. Germline CDR1 SGDLS, CDR2 YYNGEE. CDR3 loop: CASSAENPGTDTQYF. Written as DNA, the CDR3 is TGTGCCAGCAGCGCCGAGAACCCGGGCACAGATACGCAGTATTTT.

The chain recombines TRBV28 with TRBJ2-7, with 12 bases lining up with TRBD2. The CDR3 is 19 residues long. The V and J ends lost 7 bases and 5 bases, in that order; junction bases with no gene match: 21. Germline V lookup: CDR1 MDHEN, CDR2 SYDVKM. CDR3 sequence: CASKSYFVTSGRRADEQYF. CDR3 DNA sequence: TGTGCCAGCAAATCCTATTTTGTCACTAGCGGGAGGCGAGCAGACGAGCAGTACTTC.